Below, 6 T cell receptor beta chains from the same sample are listed, as sequenced in a study of blood T cell repertoires in COVID-19. TCRdb's table, derived via immunoSEQ multiplex PCR, lists solely in-frame clones and lacks some. Here the sample spans roughly 250,000 clones, roughly nine tenths being singletons. The material sequenced was peripheral blood. All receptors come from a woman younger than 45 with COVID-19, enrolled during active disease.

The chain is built from TRBV30 and TRBJ2-1, with TRBD2 as a possible D gene (6 bases). The germline CDR1 and CDR2 sequences are GTSNPN and SVGIG (reference sequence). The V end was cut by 4 bases, the J end by 3 bases, with 19 bases between. The CDR3 is made up of 16 amino acids. The CDR3 DNA sequence: TGTGCCTGGACCCCCTCCTGGGACTCATACTACAATGAGCAGTTCTTC. It codes for CAWTPSWDSYYNEQFF.

The gene calls are TRBV3-1 (or the pseudogene TRBV3-2) and TRBJ2-2; 9 bases map to TRBD2. CDR1 and CDR2 (germline): LGHDT, YNNKEL (reference sequence). This CDR3 is 16 amino acids long. Trimming at V came to 8 bases and at J to 6 bases, leaving 13 bases not matched to a gene. The DNA of the CDR3 is TGTGCCAGCCTTCTTTTTCTAGCGGGGAGGCCCGGGGAGCTGTTTTTT. This codes for CASLLFLAGRPGELFF.

The V and J genes are TRBV5-4 and TRBJ2-1; 9 positions match TRBD2. The germline CDR1 and CDR2 sequences are SGHNT and YYREEE (reference sequence). With 2 bases clipped from V and 7 bases from J, the junction kept 4 bases outside the gene matches. CDR3 length equals 14 residues. DNA for the CDR3: TGTGCCAGCAGCTTACAGGGACTAGCTAATGAGCAGTTCTTC. It codes for CASSLQGLANEQFF.

The chain links TRBV27 to TRBJ2-7; TRBD1 agrees at 8 bases. Trimming removed 2 bases from V and 2 bases from J; junction bases left unmatched: 2. The CDR3 has 14 residues. The germline gives CDR1 MNHEY, CDR2 SMNVEV (reference sequence). This CDR3 reads CASSLDRGPYEQYF. CDR3 nucleotide sequence: TGTGCCAGCAGTTTAGACAGGGGACCCTACGAGCAGTACTTC.

The V and J genes are TRBV7-9 and TRBJ1-1, with 7 bases identical to TRBD1. This CDR3 contains 17 residues. Germline V CDR1 and CDR2: SEHNR, FQNEAQ (reference sequence). J gave up 4 bases and V 0 bases, and 11 bases lay outside the gene matches. Here the CDR3 DNA reads TGTGCCAGCAGCTTAGCGTCTGGCAGGGGGACTTCCACTGAAGCTTTCTTT. Translation gives CASSLASGRGTSTEAFF. Using reference TRBV7-9 and TRBJ1-1 for the parts outside the CDR3, the full variable domain is DTGVSQNPRHKITKRGQNVTFRCDPISEHNRLYWYRQTLGQGPEFLTYFQNEAQLEKSRLLSDRFSAERPKGSFSTLEIQRTEQGDSAMYLCASSLASGRGTSTEAFFGQGTRLTVV.

The V and J genes are TRBV14 and TRBJ1-1; 9 bases are shared with TRBD1. CDR1 is SGHDN, CDR2 FVKESK, per germline. The CDR3 is 14 amino acids. With 4 bases clipped from V and 4 bases from J, the junction kept 4 bases outside the gene matches. The CDR3 bases are TGTGCCAGCAGCCTGGGACAGGGATTCACTGAAGCTTTCTTT. Encoded protein: CASSLGQGFTEAFF.